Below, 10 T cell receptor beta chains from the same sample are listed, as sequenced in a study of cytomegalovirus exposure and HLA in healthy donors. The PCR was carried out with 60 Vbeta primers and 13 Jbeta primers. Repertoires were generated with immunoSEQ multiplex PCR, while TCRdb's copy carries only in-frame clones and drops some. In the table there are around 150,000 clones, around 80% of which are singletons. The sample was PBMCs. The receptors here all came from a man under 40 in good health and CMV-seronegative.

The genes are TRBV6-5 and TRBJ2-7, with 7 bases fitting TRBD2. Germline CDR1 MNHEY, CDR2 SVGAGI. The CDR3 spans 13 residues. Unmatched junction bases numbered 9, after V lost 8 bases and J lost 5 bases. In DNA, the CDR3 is TGTGCCAGCGCGGGGGTTCTTCGGAACGAGCAGTACTTC. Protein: CASAGVLRNEQYF.

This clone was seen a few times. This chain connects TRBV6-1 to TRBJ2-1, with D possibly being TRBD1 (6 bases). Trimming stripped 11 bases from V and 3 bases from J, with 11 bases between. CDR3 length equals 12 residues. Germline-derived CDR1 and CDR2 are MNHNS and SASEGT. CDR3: CAAGQRYNEQFF. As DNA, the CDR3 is TGTGCCGCAGGACAGCGCTACAATGAGCAGTTCTTC.

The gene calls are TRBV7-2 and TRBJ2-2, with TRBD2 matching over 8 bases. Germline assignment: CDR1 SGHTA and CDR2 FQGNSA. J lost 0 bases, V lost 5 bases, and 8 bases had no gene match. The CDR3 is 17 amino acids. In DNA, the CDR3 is TGTGCCAGCAGCCCAAAGGTACTAGCGGCGAACACCGGGGAGCTGTTTTTT. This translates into CASSPKVLAANTGELFF.

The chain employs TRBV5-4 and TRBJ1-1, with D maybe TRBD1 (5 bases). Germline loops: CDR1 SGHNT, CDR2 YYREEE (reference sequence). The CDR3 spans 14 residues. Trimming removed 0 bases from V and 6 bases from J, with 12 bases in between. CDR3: CASSLVSRAAEAFF. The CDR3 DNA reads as TGTGCCAGCAGCTTGGTTAGCAGGGCCGCTGAAGCTTTCTTT.

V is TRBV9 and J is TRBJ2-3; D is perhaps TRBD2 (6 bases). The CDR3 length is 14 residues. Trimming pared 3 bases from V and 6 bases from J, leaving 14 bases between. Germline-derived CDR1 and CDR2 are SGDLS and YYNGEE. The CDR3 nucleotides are TGTGCCAGCAGCGCGACTAGTTATGGGGATACGCAGTATTTT. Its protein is CASSATSYGDTQYF.

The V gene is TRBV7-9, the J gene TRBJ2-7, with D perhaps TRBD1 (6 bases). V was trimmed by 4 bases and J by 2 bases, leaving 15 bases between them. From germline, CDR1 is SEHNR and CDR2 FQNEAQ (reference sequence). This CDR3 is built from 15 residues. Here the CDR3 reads CASSSQGSFTYEQYF. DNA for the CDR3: TGTGCCAGCAGCTCACAGGGATCGTTCACCTACGAGCAGTACTTC.

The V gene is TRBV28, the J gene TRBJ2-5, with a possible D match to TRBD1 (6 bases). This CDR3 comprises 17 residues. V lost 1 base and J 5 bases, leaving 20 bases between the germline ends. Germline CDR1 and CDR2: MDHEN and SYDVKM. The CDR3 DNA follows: TGTGCCAGCAGTTTATATCCCCCCCAGGGGACCGGGGAGACCCAGTACTTC. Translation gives CASSLYPPQGTGETQYF.

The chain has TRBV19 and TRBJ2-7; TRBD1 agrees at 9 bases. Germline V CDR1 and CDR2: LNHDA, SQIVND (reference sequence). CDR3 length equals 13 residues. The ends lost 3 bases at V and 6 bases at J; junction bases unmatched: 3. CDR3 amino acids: CASSMDRGFEQYF. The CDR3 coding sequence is TGTGCCAGTAGTATGGACAGGGGTTTCGAGCAGTACTTC. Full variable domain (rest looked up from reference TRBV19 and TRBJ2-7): DGGITQSPKYLFRKEGQNVTLSCEQNLNHDAMYWYRQDPGQGLRLIYYSQIVNDFQKGDIAEGYSVSREKKESFPLTVTSAQKNPTAFYLCASSMDRGFEQYFGPGTRLTVT.

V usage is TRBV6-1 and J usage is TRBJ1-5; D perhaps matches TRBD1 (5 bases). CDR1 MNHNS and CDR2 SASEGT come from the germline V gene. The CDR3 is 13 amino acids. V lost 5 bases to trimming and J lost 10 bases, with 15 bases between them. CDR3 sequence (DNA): TGTGCCAGCAGTCTGGGGGGGAATGAACCCCAGCATTTT. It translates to CASSLGGNEPQHF.

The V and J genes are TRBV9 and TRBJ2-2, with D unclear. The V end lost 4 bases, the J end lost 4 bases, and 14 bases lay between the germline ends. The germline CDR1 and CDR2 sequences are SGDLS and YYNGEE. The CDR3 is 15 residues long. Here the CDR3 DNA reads TGTGCCAGCAGCCCCTACGTTGTTGTCACCGGGGAGCTGTTTTTT. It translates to CASSPYVVVTGELFF.